This T cell receptor (beta chain) was profiled in a study of blood T cell repertoires in COVID-19. Repertoires were generated with immunoSEQ multiplex PCR, while TCRdb's copy carries only in-frame clones and drops some. The sample gives fewer than 350,000 clones, approximately 89% of which show up once; around 4% is in the top ten. Sequencing was carried out using peripheral blood. The sequence came from a woman aged 55-69 years with COVID-19, enrolled during active disease.

CDR3: CASKGTVNTGELFF. CDR3 DNA sequence: TGTGCCAGCAAAGGGACAGTTAACACCGGGGAGCTGTTTTTT. The chain recombines TRBV6-5 with TRBJ2-2; 7 bases are shared with TRBD1. V was pared by 7 bases and J by 2 bases, with 4 bases of the junction left unmatched. CDR1 is MNHEY, CDR2 SVGAGI, per germline. This CDR3 is built from 14 residues.